The rows below give T cell receptor beta chains drawn from one sample of a study of CD8 T cells in Susac syndrome. TCRdb used MiXCR to reprocess the immunoSEQ multiplex PCR reads, holding one entry per CDR3 protein. The sample includes a few hundred thousand distinct CDR3 sequences, 75% to 90% of them seen just once. The sequencing sample was made of CD8+ T cells from PBMCs. Receptor source: a human donor with multiple sclerosis. Both conserved end residues are part of each CDR3. A D gene is named only where the DNA matches it firmly. Rows give clone size only sometimes, using once, few, many, or a class for an expanded clone.

TRBV11-2	TRBJ1-1	-	-	TGTGCCAGCAGCCGCCTGAACACTGAAGCTTTCTTT	CASSRLNTEAFF
TRBV19	TRBJ2-7	TRBD1	-	TGTGCCAGTAGTATGGGACAGGACTACTCCTACGAGCAGTACTTC	CASSMGQDYSYEQYF
TRBV30	TRBJ2-1	TRBD2	once	TGTGCCTGGAGTCCGCTAGCGGGACCTTACAATGAGCAGTTCTTC	CAWSPLAGPYNEQFF
TRBV20-1	TRBJ2-3	-	-	TGCAGTGCTAGAGGACCCAGGACCGGGGGATACACAGATACGCAGTATTTT	CSARGPRTGGYTDTQYF
TRBV5-4	TRBJ2-1	-	-	TGTGCCAGCAGCTTCCCCATCGCCCCAAGCTCCTACAATGAGCAGTTCTTC	CASSFPIAPSSYNEQFF
TRBV7-9	TRBJ2-1	TRBD1	-	TGTGCCAGCAGCTTCCGGGATCCCCAGGGGGTCGATGAGCAGTTCTTC	CASSFRDPQGVDEQFF
TRBV19	TRBJ2-4	-	-	TGTGCCAGTAGTAGAGGAGGGGAAAACATTCAGTACTTC	CASSRGGENIQYF
TRBV29-1	TRBJ1-3	TRBD1	-	TGCAGCGTAGGACAGGGGGTGAGCTACACCATATATTTT	CSVGQGVSYTIYF
TRBV6-5	TRBJ2-5	TRBD1	once	TGTGCCAGCAGTTACTCGACAGGGCTCCAAGAGACCCAGTACTTC	CASSYSTGLQETQYF
TRBV28	TRBJ2-3	TRBD1	once	TGTGCCAGCAGTTTAGGGGACAGGGTATCAGATACGCAGTATTTT	CASSLGDRVSDTQYF
TRBV4-1	TRBJ2-3	TRBD2	-	TGCGCCAGCAGCCAACTCCTACTAGCGGGGGGGGTAGATACGCAGTATTTT	CASSQLLLAGGVDTQYF
TRBV16	TRBJ1-3	-	-	TGTGCCAGCAGCCAATCGGGCACATTCTCTGGAAACACCATATATTTT	CASSQSGTFSGNTIYF
TRBV5-1	TRBJ2-1	-	-	TGCGCCAGCAGCTTCATAGAAGGGGACTACAATGAGCAGTTCTTC	CASSFIEGDYNEQFF
TRBV27	TRBJ2-7	-	-	TGTGCCAGCAGTTTTGGTGGGATCGAGGAGCAGTACTTC	CASSFGGIEEQYF
TRBV6-1	TRBJ2-1	-	-	TGTGCCAGCACCTACGGGTTCTACAATGAGCAGTTCTTC	CASTYGFYNEQFF
TRBV18	TRBJ2-5	-	few	TGTGCCAGCTCACCACCGACCCAAGAGACCCAGTACTTC	CASSPPTQETQYF
TRBV30	TRBJ1-5	-	-	TGTGCCTGGAGTATGACAGGATTGGGGCAGCCCCAGCATTTT	CAWSMTGLGQPQHF
TRBV5-5	TRBJ2-7	TRBD1	few	TGTGCCAGCAGCTCCCTGGGACAGAGCTCCTACGAGCAGTACTTC	CASSSLGQSSYEQYF
TRBV7-6	TRBJ2-3	TRBD2	-	TGTGCCAGCAGCGTTTCGGTGAATAGCGGGAGGGCCTTGGACACGCAGTATTTT	CASSVSVNSGRALDTQYF
TRBV12-3/TRBV12-4	TRBJ1-5	-	-	TGTGCCAGCAGTTTAGTCCCGGGGGATAGCAATCAGCCCCAGCATTTT	CASSLVPGDSNQPQHF
TRBV5-4	TRBJ1-2	-	-	TGTGCCAGCAGCGCCGGACTTAATGATGGCTACACCTTC	CASSAGLNDGYTF
TRBV5-4	TRBJ2-4	-	-	TGTGCCAGCAGCTTGGAGGGGCATTCGACAAAAAACATTCAGTACTTC	CASSLEGHSTKNIQYF
TRBV6-1	TRBJ2-2	TRBD1	-	TGTGCCAGCCCGGAACAGGGGGCGGAGGGGGAGCTGTTTTTT	CASPEQGAEGELFF
TRBV5-4	TRBJ2-1	TRBD2	few	TGTGCCAGCAGCTTGGCCCACAGGCTAGCGGGGTTTCTCGATGAGCAGTTCTTC	CASSLAHRLAGFLDEQFF
TRBV6-1	TRBJ1-2	TRBD1	-	TGTGCCAGCAGTGAAGCGATGGGACAGGGCATCTATGGCTACACCTTC	CASSEAMGQGIYGYTF
TRBV27	TRBJ2-3	TRBD1	-	TGTGCCAGCAGTTTACCGGCAGGGGGCGCAGATACGCAGTATTTT	CASSLPAGGADTQYF
TRBV28	TRBJ2-2	TRBD2	-	TGTGCCAGCAGTTTGGGACTAGCGGGCACGGGGGAGCTGTTTTTT	CASSLGLAGTGELFF
TRBV25-1	TRBJ2-2	-	-	TGTGCCAGCAGTGAATTATTTCCGTGGCACCCTATGAACACCGGGGAGCTGTTTTTT	CASSELFPWHPMNTGELFF
TRBV12-3/TRBV12-4	TRBJ2-1	TRBD2	-	TGTGCCAGCAGTTCTCTGGCGGGGGGGAGAAATGAGCAGTTCTTC	CASSSLAGGRNEQFF